Presented here are 21 T cell receptor beta chains from one specimen sequenced in a study of T cell repertoires in cytomegalovirus infection. TCRdb processed the reads anew with MiXCR; each CDR3 protein has one entry. The sample holds around 330,000 distinct CDR3 sequences; around a sixth are singletons and the top ten take more than 10%. The sequenced material came from PBMCs. These receptors were obtained from a human donor in good health (CMV status not recorded). Some clones in this sample may be carry-over from other donors' samples.

The chain joins TRBV5-1 to TRBJ1-2; 10 bases agree with TRBD1. The CDR3 is made up of 16 amino acids. J lost 4 bases, V lost 0 bases, and 6 bases had no gene match. Germline CDR1 and CDR2: SGHRS and YFSETQ. DNA for the CDR3: TGCGCCAGCAGCTTGGTAGGGACAGGGGACTTCTATGGCTACACCTTC. Amino acid sequence: CASSLVGTGDFYGYTF. Based on the CDR3 plus reference TRBV5-1 and TRBJ1-2, the full variable domain is KAGVTQTPRYLIKTRGQQVTLSCSPISGHRSVSWYQQTPGQGLQFLFEYFSETQRNKGNFPGRFSGRQFSNSRSEMNVSTLELGDSALYLCASSLVGTGDFYGYTFGSGTRLTVV.

This CDR3 is CASSLQPPPGNTIYF. The CDR3 nucleotides are TGTGCCAGCAGTTTACAGCCTCCTCCTGGAAACACCATATATTTT. This chain joins TRBV27 and TRBJ1-3, with unresolved D. The germline gives CDR1 MNHEY, CDR2 SMNVEV (reference sequence). This CDR3 region has 15 residues. The V end was cut by 2 bases, the J end by 2 bases, with 10 bases between.

This clonotype was recorded a few times. The chain is built from TRBV12-3 or TRBV12-4 and TRBJ1-3; the D is unclear. The V gene lost 2 bases and the J gene lost 0 bases, with 20 bases spanning the gap. The CDR3 sequence is 19 residues long. The CDR3 nucleotides read TGTGCCAGCAGTTTATACGGGTCACGATACCCCTACTCTGGAAACACCATATATTTT. Its translation: CASSLYGSRYPYSGNTIYF.

This clonotype was detected a few times. The chain links TRBV10-3 to TRBJ1-4; 12 bases are a match to TRBD1. CDR3 length: 13 amino acids. The junction had 1 base not matched to a gene; V was cut back by 8 bases and J by 6 bases. Per the germline V gene, CDR1 is ENHRY and CDR2 is SYGVKD. Here the CDR3 reads CAIGTGGDEKLFF. The CDR3 bases are TGTGCCATCGGGACAGGGGGCGATGAAAAACTGTTTTTT.

This clonotype was counted only a few times. The chain carries TRBV19 and TRBJ1-5, with a tentative D call TRBD1 (5 bases). V was shortened by 4 bases and J by 3 bases, with 19 bases between the two germline ends. The CDR3 has 17 residues. Germline V CDR1 and CDR2: LNHDA, SQIVND (reference sequence). The CDR3 reads CASSKSREVRVNQPQHF. CDR3 coding DNA: TGTGCCAGTAGTAAGTCCAGGGAAGTTCGAGTCAATCAGCCCCAGCATTTT.

Only one count was recorded for this clonotype. This chain uses TRBV12-3 or TRBV12-4 with TRBJ2-3; 11 bases map to TRBD2. There are 15 residues in the CDR3. Trimming removed 7 bases from V and 8 bases from J; junction bases left unmatched: 11. The CDR3 DNA reads TGTGCCAGCACCTTACTAGCGGGGGTTCTCGGTACGCAGTATTTT. Translation: CASTLLAGVLGTQYF.

This clonotype was seen a few times. The V and J genes are TRBV10-3 and TRBJ2-2; tentative D call: TRBD1 (6 bases). Germline-derived CDR1 and CDR2 are ENHRY and SYGVKD. Trimming took off 10 bases at V and 5 bases at J, with 14 bases between the two ends. The length of the CDR3 is 13 residues. The CDR3 DNA is TGTGCCACCCGGGGCCAGGGGACCGGGGAGCTGTTTTTT. Amino acid sequence: CATRGQGTGELFF.

This clonotype was observed a few times. The chain has TRBV10-3 and TRBJ2-7; the D gene is possibly TRBD1 (6 bases). Germline assignment: CDR1 ENHRY and CDR2 SYGVKD. Trimming cost V 8 bases and J 2 bases, with 13 bases left between them. The CDR3 runs to 13 residues. Here the CDR3 reads CAISHTGTYEQYF. As DNA, the CDR3 is TGTGCCATCTCTCACACAGGGACCTACGAGCAGTACTTC.

The gene calls are TRBV20-1 and TRBJ1-2; no definite D call. The CDR3 is 11 residues long. Trimming removed 2 bases from V and 3 bases from J, with 4 bases in between. Germline assignment: CDR1 DFQATT and CDR2 SNEGSKA (reference sequence). The CDR3 bases are TGCAGTGCTAGACCGGACTATGGCTACACCTTC. Translated: CSARPDYGYTF.

At least ten counts were recorded for this clonotype. The chain carries TRBV20-1 and TRBJ2-1; D is perhaps TRBD2 (6 bases). With 1 base removed from V and 6 bases from J, the gap between germline ends came to 13 bases. The V gene's germline CDR1 is DFQATT and CDR2 SNEGSKA (reference sequence). The CDR3 sequence is 14 residues long. CDR3 sequence: CSARATSHVNEQFF. The DNA of the CDR3 is TGCAGTGCTAGAGCGACTAGTCACGTCAATGAGCAGTTCTTC.

This clonotype was found many times. V gene TRBV7-2 combines with J gene TRBJ2-1; the D gene is possibly TRBD2 (7 bases). Per the germline V gene, CDR1 is SGHTA and CDR2 is FQGNSA. V shed 7 bases and J shed 4 bases, with 17 bases lying between them. This CDR3 is built from 15 residues. CDR3 nucleotide sequence: TGTGCCAGCACCCTAAAGGGGGGGGGTTACAATGAGCAGTTCTTC. Translating it yields CASTLKGGGYNEQFF.

This chain uses TRBV19 with TRBJ1-3, with D hard to call. Trimming removed 3 bases from V and 0 bases from J, with 12 bases in between. This CDR3 has 16 amino acids. The germline gives CDR1 LNHDA, CDR2 SQIVND (reference sequence). The CDR3 DNA reads as TGTGCCAGTAGTATGGATCCAGCCAGCTCTGGAAACACCATATATTTT. Protein sequence: CASSMDPASSGNTIYF. The full variable domain, its missing parts supplied by reference TRBV19 and TRBJ1-3, is DGGITQSPKYLFRKEGQNVTLSCEQNLNHDAMYWYRQDPGQGLRLIYYSQIVNDFQKGDIAEGYSVSREKKESFPLTVTSAQKNPTAFYLCASSMDPASSGNTIYFGEGSWLTVV.

This clonotype was seen many times. The chain joins TRBV6-2 or TRBV6-3 to TRBJ2-3, with 8 bases fitting TRBD2. The trim removed 0 bases at V and 0 bases at J, leaving 5 bases unmatched. The germline V gene encodes CDR1 MNHEY and CDR2 SVGEGT. The CDR3 is 17 residues long. The CDR3: CASSYSWSGGSTDTQYF. The CDR3 coding sequence is TGTGCCAGCAGTTACTCATGGAGCGGGGGAAGCACAGATACGCAGTATTTT.

This clonotype appeared a few times. The chain's CDR3 is CSAGGPSQYEQYF. The DNA for the CDR3 is TGCAGTGCGGGGGGTCCTTCGCAGTACGAGCAGTACTTC. V is TRBV20-1 and J is TRBJ2-7; D is perhaps TRBD2 (6 bases). The CDR3 has 13 amino acids. The germline gives CDR1 DFQATT, CDR2 SNEGSKA (reference sequence). V lost 6 bases and J lost 4, with 16 bases in between.

This clonotype turned up a few times. The V call is TRBV7-9, the J call TRBJ2-1; D tentatively reads TRBD1 or TRBD2 (6 bases each). Germline V gene sequence: CDR1 SEHNR, CDR2 FQNEAQ (reference sequence). Deletions cut 4 bases from V and 10 bases from J, with 20 bases between. The CDR3 sequence is 15 residues long. The CDR3 DNA reads TGTGCCAGCAGCTACAACGGGGGCCTACAAGAGGAGCAGTTCTTC. Translating it yields CASSYNGGLQEEQFF.

This rearrangement joins TRBV5-1 to TRBJ2-1; TRBD2 aligns across 7 bases. V was pared by 6 bases and J by 1 base, with 7 bases of the junction left unmatched. The CDR3 is 15 amino acids. Germline values: CDR1 SGHRS, CDR2 YFSETQ. CDR3 sequence reads: CASTREGGSYNEQFF. The CDR3 DNA follows: TGCGCCAGCACACGAGAGGGAGGGTCCTACAATGAGCAGTTCTTC.

This sequence joins TRBV12-3 or TRBV12-4 and TRBJ1-1, with TRBD1 as a possible D gene (5 bases). V was pared by 5 bases and J by 7 bases, with 14 bases between. The CDR3 covers 13 residues. For the CDR3, the DNA is TGTGCCAGCAGTCCCGGGACGGGGGATGAAGCTTTCTTT. This gives the protein CASSPGTGDEAFF.

Many counts were recorded for this clonotype. This chain connects TRBV7-9 to TRBJ2-5; TRBD1 is a possible D gene (5 bases). Trimming left V 5 bases short and J 3 bases short, with 13 bases between. This CDR3 is 14 amino acids long. Germline V gene data show CDR1 as SEHNR and CDR2 as FQNEAQ (reference sequence). CDR3 residues: CASSQAGYEETQYF. CDR3 nucleotides: TGTGCCAGCAGCCAGGCAGGGTACGAAGAGACCCAGTACTTC.

The DNA of the CDR3 is TGTGCCAGCAGTTCCAGGGGAGACTCTGGAAACACCATATATTTT. Encoded protein: CASSSRGDSGNTIYF. This chain uses TRBV28 with TRBJ1-3; D is possibly TRBD1 (6 bases). V was shortened by 4 bases and J by 0 bases, with 10 bases between the two germline ends. CDR3 length: 15 residues. Germline V gene sequence: CDR1 MDHEN, CDR2 SYDVKM.

The table lists this clonotype with many counts. The chain joins TRBV7-9 to TRBJ1-5; possible D gene TRBD1, 6 bases. V shed 1 base and J shed 4 bases, with 11 bases lying between them. CDR3 length: 15 residues. From germline, CDR1 is SEHNR and CDR2 FQNEAQ (reference sequence). CDR3 region: CASSLGSGVNQPQHF. CDR3 sequence (DNA): TGTGCCAGCAGCTTAGGGTCAGGGGTGAATCAGCCCCAGCATTTT. The full variable domain, completed using reference TRBV7-9 and TRBJ1-5, is DTGVSQNPRHKITKRGQNVTFRCDPISEHNRLYWYRQTLGQGPEFLTYFQNEAQLEKSRLLSDRFSAERPKGSFSTLEIQRTEQGDSAMYLCASSLGSGVNQPQHFGDGTRLSIL.

J is TRBJ2-4 and V is TRBV20-1; D remains ambiguous. From germline, CDR1 is DFQATT and CDR2 SNEGSKA (reference sequence). The CDR3 contains 14 residues. Trimming removed 5 bases from V and 0 bases from J, with 11 bases in between. The DNA of the CDR3 is TGCAGTGCTTCGACCGACGCAGCCAAAAACATTCAGTACTTC. It specifies CSASTDAAKNIQYF.